This T cell receptor beta chain came from a study of T-cell memory formation after mild COVID-19. Findings and limits, study-wide: Pre-infection memory held some responding clones, suggesting pre-existing cross-reactive T cells responded. From day 15 to 85, contracting clones were balanced between CD4 and CD8, whereas later expanders leaned toward CD4+. CD8+ contracting clones occupied EMRA, while CD4+ ones occupied mainly CM and EM.

One entry per CDR3 protein results from TCRdb running MiXCR on the 5' RACE reads. The profile shows approximately 430,000 distinct CDR3 sequences, less than 25% of them singletons. This clonotype was observed a few times. Its antigen is not known. The CDR3 runs 14 residues. The germline V and J ends were trimmed by 1 base and 2 bases, with 7 bases remaining between them. The receptor comes from an adult woman who had mild COVID-19 (a few samples of this study predate the infection). Cell type and time point are not known. The sample taken for sequencing was PBMCs or a T cell subset sorted from them (not recorded which). The chain links TRBV12-3 or TRBV12-4 to TRBJ2-3; no clear D gene. CDR3 sequence: CASSLGVPTDTQYF. The DNA of the CDR3 is TGTGCCAGCAGTTTAGGGGTGCCCACAGATACGCAGTATTTT.